One TCR beta chain is described in this entry. Its antigen remains unknown. This sample was included in a study of CD8+ T cells in alopecia areata. Across the study: Patients in the treated group were given tofacitinib by mouth, 5 to 10 mg twice a day. The share of scalp area affected provided the severity score for treated patients.

Treatment defined: oral pan-JAK inhibitor, 5-10 mg twice daily. CDR1 and CDR2 (germline): SQVTM, ANQGSEA. The germline V and J ends were trimmed by 3 bases and 8 bases, with 10 bases remaining between them. The CDR3 runs 11 residues. RNA, once extracted, was reverse transcribed into cDNA for use as the sequencing template. Measured with immunoSEQ multiplex PCR; TCRdb has only the in-frame clones, and not every one. The repertoire has tens of thousands of clones, just over 65% of them found once; the top ten carry about a fifth. General study points: Many expanded lesional clones stayed in scalp and blood while on tofacitinib.

The V call is TRBV29-1, the J call TRBJ1-1, with a possible D match to TRBD1 (5 bases). The source of this sequence is a human donor with alopecia areata. Sequences were derived from CD8+ T cells sorted from blood, sampled at week 4, from a patient treated with tofacitinib. The CDR3 region is CSVDGRQEAFF. In nucleotides, the CDR3 is TGCAGCGTTGACGGTAGACAGGAAGCTTTCTTT.